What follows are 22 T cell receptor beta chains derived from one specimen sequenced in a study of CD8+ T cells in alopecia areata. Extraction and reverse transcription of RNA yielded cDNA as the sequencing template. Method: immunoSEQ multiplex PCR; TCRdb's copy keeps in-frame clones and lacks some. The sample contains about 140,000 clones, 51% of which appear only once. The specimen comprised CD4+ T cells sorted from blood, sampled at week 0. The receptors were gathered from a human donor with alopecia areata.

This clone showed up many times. CDR3 in DNA: TGTGCCAGCAGTTTATGGCACCCGGGACAAGCTGAAGCTTTCTTT. Its protein product is CASSLWHPGQAEAFF. The V and J genes are TRBV28 and TRBJ1-1; D is perhaps TRBD1 (6 bases). In germline, CDR1 is MDHEN, CDR2 SYDVKM. Trimming pared 0 bases from V and 6 bases from J, leaving 14 bases between. The CDR3 spans 15 residues.

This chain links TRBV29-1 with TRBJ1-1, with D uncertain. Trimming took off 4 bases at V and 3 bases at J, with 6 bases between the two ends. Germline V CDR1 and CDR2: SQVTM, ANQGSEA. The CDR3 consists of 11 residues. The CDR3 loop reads CSVVRDTEAFF. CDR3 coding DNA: TGCAGCGTTGTGAGGGACACTGAAGCTTTCTTT.

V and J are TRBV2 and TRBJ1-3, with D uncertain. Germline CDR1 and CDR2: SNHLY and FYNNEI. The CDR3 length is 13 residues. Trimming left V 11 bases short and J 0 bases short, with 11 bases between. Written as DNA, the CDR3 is TGTGCCTTTAAGGGAGACTCTGGAAACACCATATATTTT. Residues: CAFKGDSGNTIYF. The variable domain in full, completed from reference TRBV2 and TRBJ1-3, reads EPEVTQTPSHQVTQMGQEVILRCVPISNHLYFYWYRQILGQKVEFLVSFYNNEISEKSEIFDDQFSVERPDGSNFTLKIRSTKLEDSAMYFCAFKGDSGNTIYFGEGSWLTVV.

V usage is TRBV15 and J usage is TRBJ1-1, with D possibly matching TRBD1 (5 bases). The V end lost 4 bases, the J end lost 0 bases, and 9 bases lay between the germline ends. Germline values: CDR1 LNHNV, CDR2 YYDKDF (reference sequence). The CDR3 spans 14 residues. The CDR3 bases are TGTGCCACCAGCAAACGGGGCCTGAACACTGAAGCTTTCTTT. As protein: CATSKRGLNTEAFF.

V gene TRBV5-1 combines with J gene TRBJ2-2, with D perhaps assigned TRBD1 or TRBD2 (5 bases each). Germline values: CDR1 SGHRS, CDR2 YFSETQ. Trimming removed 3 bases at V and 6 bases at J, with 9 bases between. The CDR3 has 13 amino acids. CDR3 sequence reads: CASSSQGAGELFF. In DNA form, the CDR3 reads TGCGCCAGCAGCTCCCAGGGAGCCGGGGAGCTGTTTTTT.

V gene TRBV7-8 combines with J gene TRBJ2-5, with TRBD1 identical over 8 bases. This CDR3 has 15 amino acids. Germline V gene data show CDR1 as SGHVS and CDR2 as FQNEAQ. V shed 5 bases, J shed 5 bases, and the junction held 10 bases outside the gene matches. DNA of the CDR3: TGTGCCAGCAGCCTTCAGGGGGCGGGATGGGAGACCCAGTACTTC. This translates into CASSLQGAGWETQYF.

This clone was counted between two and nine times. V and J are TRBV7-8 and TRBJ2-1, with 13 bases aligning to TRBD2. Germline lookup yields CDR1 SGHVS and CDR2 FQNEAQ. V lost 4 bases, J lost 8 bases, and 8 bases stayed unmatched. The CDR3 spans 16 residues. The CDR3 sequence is CASSYRTSGSPHEQFF. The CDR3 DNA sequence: TGTGCCAGCAGCTATCGGACTAGCGGGAGCCCCCATGAGCAGTTCTTC.

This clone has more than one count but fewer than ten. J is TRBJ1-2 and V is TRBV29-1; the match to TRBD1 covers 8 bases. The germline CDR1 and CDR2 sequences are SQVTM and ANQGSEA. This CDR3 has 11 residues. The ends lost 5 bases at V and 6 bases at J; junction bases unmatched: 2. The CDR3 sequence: CSVQGADGYTF. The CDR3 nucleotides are TGCAGCGTTCAGGGGGCGGATGGCTACACCTTC.

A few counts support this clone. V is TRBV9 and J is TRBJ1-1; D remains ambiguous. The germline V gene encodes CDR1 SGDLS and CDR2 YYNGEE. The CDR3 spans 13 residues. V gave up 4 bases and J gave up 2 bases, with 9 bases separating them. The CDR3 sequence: CASSPRPNTEAFF. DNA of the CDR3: TGTGCCAGCAGCCCCCGTCCAAACACTGAAGCTTTCTTT.

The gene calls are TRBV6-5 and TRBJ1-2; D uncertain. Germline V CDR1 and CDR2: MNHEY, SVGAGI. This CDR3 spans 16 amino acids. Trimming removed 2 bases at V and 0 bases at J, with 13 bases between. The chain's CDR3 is CASSYGISPSNYGYTF. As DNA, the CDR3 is TGTGCCAGCAGTTACGGGATAAGCCCATCTAACTATGGCTACACCTTC.

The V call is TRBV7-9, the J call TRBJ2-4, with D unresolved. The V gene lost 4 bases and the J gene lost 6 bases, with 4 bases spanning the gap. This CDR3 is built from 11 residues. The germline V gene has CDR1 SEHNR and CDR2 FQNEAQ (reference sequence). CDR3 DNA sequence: TGTGCCAGCAGCTGGGCAAACATTCAGTACTTC. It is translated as CASSWANIQYF.

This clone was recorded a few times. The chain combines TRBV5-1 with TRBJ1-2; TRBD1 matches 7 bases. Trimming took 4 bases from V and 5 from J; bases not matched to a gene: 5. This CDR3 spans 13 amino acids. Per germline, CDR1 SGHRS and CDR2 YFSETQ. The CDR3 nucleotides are TGCGCCAGCAGCCCGGGGACAGTTTATGGCTACACCTTC. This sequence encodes CASSPGTVYGYTF.

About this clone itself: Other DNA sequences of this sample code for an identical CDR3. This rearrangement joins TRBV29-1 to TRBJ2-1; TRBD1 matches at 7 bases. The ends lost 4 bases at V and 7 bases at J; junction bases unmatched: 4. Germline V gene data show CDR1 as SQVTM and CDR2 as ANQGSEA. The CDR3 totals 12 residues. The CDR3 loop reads CSVARGWNEQFF. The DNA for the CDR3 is TGCAGCGTTGCCAGGGGGTGGAATGAGCAGTTCTTC.

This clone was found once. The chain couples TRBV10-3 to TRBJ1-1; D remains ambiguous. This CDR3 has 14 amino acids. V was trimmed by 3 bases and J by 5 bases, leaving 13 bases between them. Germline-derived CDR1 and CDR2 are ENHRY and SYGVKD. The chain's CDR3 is CAISEPASGTEAFF. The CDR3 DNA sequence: TGTGCCATCAGTGAACCAGCCTCCGGGACTGAAGCTTTCTTT.

The CDR3 nucleotides read TGCAAGGTGGGAGGGGTGGACAATGAGCAGTTCTTC. It yields the protein CKVGGVDNEQFF. This rearrangement joins TRBV29-1 to TRBJ2-1, with 7 nucleotides matching TRBD2. Germline lookup yields CDR1 SQVTM and CDR2 ANQGSEA. There are 12 residues in the CDR3.

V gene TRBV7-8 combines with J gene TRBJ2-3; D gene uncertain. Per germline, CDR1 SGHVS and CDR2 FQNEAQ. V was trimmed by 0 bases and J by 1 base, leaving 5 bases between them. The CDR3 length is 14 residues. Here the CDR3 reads CASSLARGTDTQYF. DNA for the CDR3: TGTGCCAGCAGCTTAGCAAGGGGCACAGATACGCAGTATTTT.

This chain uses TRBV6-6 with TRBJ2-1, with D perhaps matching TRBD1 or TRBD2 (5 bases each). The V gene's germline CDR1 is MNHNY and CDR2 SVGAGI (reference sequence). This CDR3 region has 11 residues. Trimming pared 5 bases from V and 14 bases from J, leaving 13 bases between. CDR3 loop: CASSTGTLEFF. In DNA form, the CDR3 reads TGTGCCAGCAGTACTGGGACCCTGGAGTTCTTC.

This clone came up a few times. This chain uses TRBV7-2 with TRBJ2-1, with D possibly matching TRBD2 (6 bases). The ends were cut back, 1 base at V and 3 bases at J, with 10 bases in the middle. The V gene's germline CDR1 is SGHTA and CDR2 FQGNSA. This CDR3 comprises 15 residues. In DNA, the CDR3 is TGTGCCAGCAGCTTAGATGCGGGGAACTACAATGAGCAGTTCTTC. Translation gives CASSLDAGNYNEQFF.

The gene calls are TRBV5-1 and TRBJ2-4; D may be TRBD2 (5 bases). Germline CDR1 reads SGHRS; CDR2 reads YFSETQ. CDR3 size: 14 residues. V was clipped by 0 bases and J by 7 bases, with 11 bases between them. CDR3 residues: CASSLAEGDNIQYF. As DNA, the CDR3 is TGCGCCAGCAGCTTGGCTGAGGGAGACAACATTCAGTACTTC.

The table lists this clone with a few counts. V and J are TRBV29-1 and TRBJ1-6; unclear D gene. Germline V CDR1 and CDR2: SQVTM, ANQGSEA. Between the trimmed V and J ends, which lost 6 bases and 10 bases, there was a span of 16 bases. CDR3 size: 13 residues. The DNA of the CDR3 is TGCAGCGTCGCCCTCCCTTTAGGGTCACCCCTCCACTTT. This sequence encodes CSVALPLGSPLHF.

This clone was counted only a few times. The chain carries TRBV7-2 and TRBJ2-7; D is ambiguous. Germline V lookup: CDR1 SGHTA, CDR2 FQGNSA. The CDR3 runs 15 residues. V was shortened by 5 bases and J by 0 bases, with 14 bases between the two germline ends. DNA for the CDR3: TGTGCCAGCAGCCAACTACAGCGAAGCTCCTACGAGCAGTACTTC. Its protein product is CASSQLQRSSYEQYF. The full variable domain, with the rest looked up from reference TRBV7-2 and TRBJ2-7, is GAGVSQSPSNKVTEKGKDVELRCDPISGHTALYWYRQSLGQGLEFLIYFQGNSAPDKSGLPSDRFSAERTGGSVSTLTIQRTQQEDSAVYLCASSQLQRSSYEQYFGPGTRLTVT.

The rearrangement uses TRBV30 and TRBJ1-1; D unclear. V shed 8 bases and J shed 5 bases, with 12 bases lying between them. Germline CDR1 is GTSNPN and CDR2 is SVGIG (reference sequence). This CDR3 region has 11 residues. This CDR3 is CAQDGETEAFF. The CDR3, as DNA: TGTGCCCAAGACGGAGAAACTGAAGCTTTCTTT.